A selection of T cell receptor beta chains follows, all from one sample in a study of blood T cell repertoires in COVID-19. Profiled with immunoSEQ multiplex PCR; TCRdb holds only in-frame clones, not every one. In the table there are some 98,000 clones, less than 85% of which are singletons. The specimen sequenced was peripheral blood. The receptor source for this set is a man aged 70-80 years with active or convalescent COVID-19. Each CDR3 is given with its conserved first and last residue. Each record gives: D gene, clone size, V gene, J gene, CDR3 DNA, CDR3 protein. The D gene is left open where the match is weak. Not all rows give a size; the values are once, few, many and, for expanded clones, a class.

>NA|NA|TRBV19|TRBJ1-5
TGTGCCAGTAGGTTGGGCAGGAGCAATCAGCCCCAGCATTTT
CASRLGRSNQPQHF
>TRBD1|NA|TRBV14|TRBJ1-2
TGTGCCAGCAGCCAGGCCGGGACAGGGGCCTATGGCTACACCTTC
CASSQAGTGAYGYTF
>NA|few|TRBV7-9|TRBJ2-7
TGTGCCAGCAGCCCCCGGGGAGGGACAATCGACGAGCAGTACTTC
CASSPRGGTIDEQYF
>NA|once|TRBV11-2|TRBJ1-4
TGTACCAGCAGCCCCCCCGGGAGGAGGGGAAAACTGTTTTTT
CTSSPPGRRGKLFF
>NA|NA|TRBV2|TRBJ2-7
TGTGCCAGCAGTGACTCTACGAGGCAGTACTTC
CASSDSTRQYF
>TRBD1|few|TRBV14|TRBJ1-2
TGTGCCAGCAGCCAACGGACAGGGGCCCTCTATGGCTACACCTTC
CASSQRTGALYGYTF
>TRBD2|NA|TRBV2|TRBJ2-3
TGTGCCAGCAAACAGCGGGAAACAGATACGCAGTATTTT
CASKQRETDTQYF
>TRBD2|NA|TRBV12-5|TRBJ2-3
TGTGCTAGTGGTTTGCTAGCGGGGGGTGGAGATACGCAGTATTTT
CASGLLAGGGDTQYF
>TRBD1|NA|TRBV19|TRBJ2-1
TGTGCCAGTAGTATGGGACAGGGTGTGCAGATCTTC
CASSMGQGVQIF
>NA|NA|TRBV19|TRBJ2-3
TGTGCCAGTAGCGGGGAGATATCAGATACGCAGTATTTT
CASSGEISDTQYF
>TRBD1|NA|TRBV10-1|TRBJ2-3
TGCGCCAGCAGTGAGTCACCAGGGACAGGGGTGGATACGCAGTATTTT
CASSESPGTGVDTQYF
>TRBD1|NA|TRBV5-8|TRBJ1-1
TGTGCCAGCAGTACAGGGGCGGCGACGCCTGAAGCTTTCTTT
CASSTGAATPEAFF
>NA|NA|TRBV18|TRBJ1-3
TGTGCCAGCTCACCACCCGGGCGGGCCGCCCTTGGTGGAAACACCATATATTTT
CASSPPGRAALGGNTIYF
>TRBD1|NA|TRBV6-6|TRBJ2-2
TGTGCCAGCAGTCACCCGCGACAGGGGGCGAACACCGGGGAGCTGTTTTTT
CASSHPRQGANTGELFF
>TRBD2|many|TRBV3-1/TRBV3-2|TRBJ2-1
TGTGCCAGCAGCCATTTTGGGAGACTAGCGGGTGAGCAGTTCTTC
CASSHFGRLAGEQFF
>NA|NA|TRBV29-1|TRBJ1-2
TGCAGCGTTGAAGAGTACAGCTATGGCTACACCTTC
CSVEEYSYGYTF
>NA|NA|TRBV18|TRBJ1-2
TGTGCCAGCTCGACCGGGGGAAACTATGGCTACACCTTC
CASSTGGNYGYTF
>TRBD2|NA|TRBV5-4|TRBJ2-3
TGTGCCAGCAGCTTAAGCGGGGGCACAGATACGCAGTATTTT
CASSLSGGTDTQYF
>TRBD1|NA|TRBV6-5|TRBJ1-5
TGTGCCAGCAGACAGGGGTCTAGCAATCAGCCCCAGCATTTT
CASRQGSSNQPQHF
>TRBD1|NA|TRBV7-2|TRBJ1-5
TGTGCCAGCAGCGGAATGGGACAGGGGAATCAGCCCCAGCATTTT
CASSGMGQGNQPQHF
>TRBD2|NA|TRBV5-6|TRBJ2-7
TGTGCCAGCAGCTTCCTAGCGGGGGGTCTACCCCTCTACGAGCAGTACTTC
CASSFLAGGLPLYEQYF
>TRBD2|NA|TRBV7-2|TRBJ2-1
TGTGCCAGCAGCTTCACCGGGACTAGCGGGGGCCATGAGCAGTTCTTC
CASSFTGTSGGHEQFF
>NA|NA|TRBV6-5|TRBJ2-5
TGTGCCAGCAGGCTGGACAGAATAGAGACCCAGTACTTC
CASRLDRIETQYF
>NA|NA|TRBV21-1|TRBJ2-1
TGTGCCAGCAGCAAAAGGGAAACCTCTAGCGGGGTATACAATGAGCAGTTCTTC
CASSKRETSSGVYNEQFF
>TRBD2|NA|TRBV6-5|TRBJ2-1
TGTGCCAGCAGAAAGACTAGCGGGGGTGGTTATGAGCAGTTCTTC
CASRKTSGGGYEQFF
>TRBD1|NA|TRBV6-2/TRBV6-3|TRBJ2-5
TGTGCCAGCAGTTACCCATCTGGGACAGGGGTTGACGAGACCCAGTACTTC
CASSYPSGTGVDETQYF
>NA|NA|TRBV5-1|TRBJ2-2
TGCGCCAGCAGCGTGGGACAGAACACCGGGGAGCTGTTTTTT
CASSVGQNTGELFF
>TRBD1|NA|TRBV10-2|TRBJ1-4
TGCGCCACCAGGACAGGGGGAACAACTAATGAAAAACTGTTTTTT
CATRTGGTTNEKLFF
>NA|NA|TRBV29-1|TRBJ1-1
TGCAGCGTTGAGGGCAGGTTGAACACTGAAGCTTTCTTT
CSVEGRLNTEAFF
>NA|NA|TRBV12-3/TRBV12-4|TRBJ1-1
TGTGCCAGCAGCCTCCGGACTGGGACTGAAGCTTTCTTT
CASSLRTGTEAFF
>NA|NA|TRBV5-1|TRBJ1-5
TGCGCCAGCAGCCCCGGCGGGGGTGGGGATCAGCCCCAGCATTTT
CASSPGGGGDQPQHF
>TRBD1|NA|TRBV6-5|TRBJ1-5
TGTGCCAGCTGGTTGAAGACAGGGAGCAATCAGCCCCAGCATTTT
CASWLKTGSNQPQHF
>TRBD1|NA|TRBV10-3|TRBJ2-3
TGTGCCATCAAGGGGGCTGGTGGAGATACGCAGTATTTT
CAIKGAGGDTQYF
>TRBD2|NA|TRBV3-1/TRBV3-2|TRBJ2-7
TGTGCCAGCAGCCAAGTAACTAGCGTAAATTTCTACGAGCAGTACTTC
CASSQVTSVNFYEQYF
>NA|NA|TRBV29-1|TRBJ2-3
TGCAGCGTTGAGCGGCCGGCGGGAGATACGCAGTATTTT
CSVERPAGDTQYF
>TRBD2|once|TRBV7-3|TRBJ2-1
TGTGCCAGCAGCAGAGCGGGGGGGAACTACAATGAGCAGTTCTTC
CASSRAGGNYNEQFF
>NA|NA|TRBV5-6|TRBJ1-1
TGTGCCAGCAGCTTGCGCGGAGGCACTGAAGCTTTCTTT
CASSLRGGTEAFF
>TRBD1|NA|TRBV5-8|TRBJ1-2
TGTGCCAGCAGATCAGGGGGCGCCGGCTATGGCTACACCTTC
CASRSGGAGYGYTF
>TRBD1|few|TRBV2|TRBJ1-5
TGTGCCAGCAGTGGGGACAGCGTTTATCAGCCCCAGCATTTT
CASSGDSVYQPQHF
>NA|NA|TRBV18|TRBJ1-1
TGTGCCAGCTCACCTTCATCGGTCGTCATGAACACTGAAGCTTTCTTT
CASSPSSVVMNTEAFF
>NA|NA|TRBV11-2|TRBJ2-5
TGTGCCAGCAGCCCGAGGGTCCAAGAGACCCAGTACTTC
CASSPRVQETQYF
>TRBD1|NA|TRBV6-2/TRBV6-3|TRBJ1-2
TGTGCCAGCAGTCGGGACAGGTTCTATGGCTACACCTTC
CASSRDRFYGYTF
>TRBD1|medium-sized|TRBV18|TRBJ2-7
TGTGCCAGCTCACCACAACCGACAGGGTGGTCCTACGAGCAGTACTTC
CASSPQPTGWSYEQYF
>NA|NA|TRBV13|TRBJ1-1
TGTGCCAGCAGCTTGCGGGGGCGAGCTTTAACTGAAGCTTTCTTT
CASSLRGRALTEAFF
>NA|few|TRBV4-1|TRBJ1-5
TGCGCCAGCAGCCCCGGTGGAGGCGGCGATCAGCCCCAGCATTTT
CASSPGGGGDQPQHF
>NA|NA|TRBV3-1/TRBV3-2|TRBJ2-3
TGTGCCAGCAGCATCGGGACTAGCACAGATACGCAGTATTTT
CASSIGTSTDTQYF
>NA|NA|TRBV3-1/TRBV3-2|TRBJ1-1
TGTGCCAGCAGCCATGGGACACGGGATGGGGCTTTCTTT
CASSHGTRDGAFF
>NA|NA|TRBV6-5|TRBJ2-1
TGTGCCAGCAACACGCCCGGGGGCAATGAGCAGTTCTTC
CASNTPGGNEQFF
>TRBD1|NA|TRBV6-2/TRBV6-3|TRBJ1-5
TGTGCCAGCAGCTCCGACCAGTTGACAGGGGGCAATCAGCCCCAGCATTTT
CASSSDQLTGGNQPQHF
>NA|NA|TRBV11-3|TRBJ1-1
TGTGCCAGCAGCTTAGATCCGAGGGTCCCAGCTTTCTTT
CASSLDPRVPAFF
>TRBD1|NA|TRBV5-5|TRBJ1-6
TGTGCCAGCAGCTTGGACAGGGGCAATTCACCCCTCCACTTT
CASSLDRGNSPLHF
>TRBD1|NA|TRBV19|TRBJ1-6
TGTGCCAGTAGTACCACCTCGACAGGGTATAATTCACCCCTCCACTTT
CASSTTSTGYNSPLHF
>TRBD1|NA|TRBV6-5|TRBJ1-6
TGTGCCAGCACCCCCAGGGGGGCGAAAAATTCACCCCTCCACTTT
CASTPRGAKNSPLHF
>NA|NA|TRBV6-2/TRBV6-3|TRBJ1-1
TGTGCCAGCAGTTACTCCCAGACAGGCCCCACTGAAGCTTTCTTT
CASSYSQTGPTEAFF
>NA|NA|TRBV7-8|TRBJ2-6
TGTGCCAGCAGTATCCTGGACAGCATTTCCTCTGGGGCCAACGTCCTGACTTTC
CASSILDSISSGANVLTF
>NA|NA|TRBV5-1|TRBJ2-5
TGCGCCAGCAGCGGATTCAGGGGCCCTCAGGAGACCCAGTACTTC
CASSGFRGPQETQYF
>TRBD2|NA|TRBV27|TRBJ2-7
TGTGCCAGCCGACGGATAGCGGGGGCTTCCTACGAGCAGTACTTC
CASRRIAGASYEQYF